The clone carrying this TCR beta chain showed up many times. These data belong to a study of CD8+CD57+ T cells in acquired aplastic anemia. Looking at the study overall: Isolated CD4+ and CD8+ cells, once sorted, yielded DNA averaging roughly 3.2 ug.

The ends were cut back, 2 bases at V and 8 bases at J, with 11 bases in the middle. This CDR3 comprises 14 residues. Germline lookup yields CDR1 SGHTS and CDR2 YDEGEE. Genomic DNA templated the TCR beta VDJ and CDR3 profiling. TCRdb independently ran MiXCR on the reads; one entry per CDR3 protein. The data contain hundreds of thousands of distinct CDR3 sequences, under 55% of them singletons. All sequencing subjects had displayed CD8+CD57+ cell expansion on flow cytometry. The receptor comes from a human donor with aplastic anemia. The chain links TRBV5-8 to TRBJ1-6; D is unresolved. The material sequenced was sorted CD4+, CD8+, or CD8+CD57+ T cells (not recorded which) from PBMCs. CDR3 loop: CASSFDVFDSPLHF. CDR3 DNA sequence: TGTGCCAGCAGCTTCGACGTGTTCGATTCACCCCTCCACTTT.